This T cell receptor (beta chain) was sequenced in a study of regulatory T cells in long-lasting Graves disease. Study-level points and caveats: Compared with new cases, persistent Graves' patients showed reduced TCR diversity. Persistent disease preferred TRBV28, TRBJ1-2 and TRBJ2-5.

Time point in this sample: persistent/refractory GD, antithyroid drugs over 5 years with positive TRAb. Making the TCR library involved RNA that had been extracted from PBMCs. Graves' disease diagnosis used American Thyroid Association guidelines. The authors drew around 9 milliliters of peripheral blood into EDTA tubes. This clonotype was seen more than once but under ten times. The antigen remains unidentified. To make TCR beta libraries, researchers used iRepertoire HTBI primers and Arm-PCR of CDR3 regions. One entry per CDR3 protein, called by TCRdb with MiXCR from the multiplex PCR reads. This table has 600,000 to 800,000 distinct CDR3 sequences, around 30% appearing once. This CDR3 has 15 residues. The germline CDR1 and CDR2 sequences are SGHDN and FVKESK. Between the trimmed V and J ends, which lost 0 bases and 1 base, there was a span of 9 bases.

This rearrangement joins TRBV14 to TRBJ1-1; D is perhaps TRBD1 (6 bases). Sequenced here: peripheral blood mononuclear cells (PBMCs), sampled when the disease was refractory, from a patient treated with antithyroid drugs. The origin of this receptor is a female donor with Graves disease. Here the CDR3 DNA reads TGTGCCAGCAGCCAAGAATACAGGGCGAACACTGAAGCTTTCTTT. Its translation is CASSQEYRANTEAFF.